This T cell receptor (beta chain) originates from a study of response to subunit inactivated influenza vaccine. Germline V gene data show CDR1 as DFQATT and CDR2 as SNEGSKA (reference sequence). V was pared by 4 bases and J by 4 bases, with 4 bases of the junction left unmatched. This CDR3 spans 13 amino acids. This clonotype was detected ten times or more. A single record per CDR3 protein comes from TCRdb applying MiXCR to the RT-PCR reads. In the table there are under 200,000 distinct CDR3 sequences, 10% to 15% of which are singletons. The same sample was also studied in work on T cells expressing NK-cell markers. That paper adds: The TCR beta cDNA came from 5'RACE template switching with UMIs.

This chain uses TRBV20-1 with TRBJ2-1; TRBD1 matches 7 bases. Here the sequenced sample was CD8+ T cells sorted from PBMCs, taken 12 days after vaccination. The TCR originated in a man in his fifties who received an inactivated influenza vaccine. The CDR3: CSAKTGKYNEQFF. The CDR3 nucleotides are TGCAGTGCTAAGACAGGGAAGTACAATGAGCAGTTCTTC.